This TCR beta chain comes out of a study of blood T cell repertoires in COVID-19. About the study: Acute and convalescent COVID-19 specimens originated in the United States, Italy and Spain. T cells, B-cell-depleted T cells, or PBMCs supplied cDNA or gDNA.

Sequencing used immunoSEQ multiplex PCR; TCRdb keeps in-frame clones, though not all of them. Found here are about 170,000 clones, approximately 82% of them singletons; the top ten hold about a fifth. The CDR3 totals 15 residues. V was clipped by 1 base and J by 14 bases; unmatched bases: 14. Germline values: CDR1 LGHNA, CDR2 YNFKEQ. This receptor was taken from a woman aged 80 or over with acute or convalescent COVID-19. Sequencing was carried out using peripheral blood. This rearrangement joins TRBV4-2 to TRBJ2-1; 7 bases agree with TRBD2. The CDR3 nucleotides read TGTGCCAGCAGCCAAGTTGGGTTCAGGGAGGGATCAGAGTTCTTC. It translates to CASSQVGFREGSEFF.